These 15 T cell receptor beta chains originate from one sample sequenced in a study of long-term antiretroviral therapy in people with HIV. Survey-level immunoSEQ v3.0 assays were run. Here immunoSEQ multiplex PCR was the method, and the copy in TCRdb shows in-frame clones only, minus some. The sample lists fewer than 25,000 clones; 95% were seen once. Sequencing was performed on unsorted PBMCs, taken about 4.7 years after starting antiretroviral therapy. The receptors derive from a woman between 45 and 60 years old with HIV.

Here the CDR3 DNA reads TGTGCCAGCAGCAGCTTAACAGGGGCTGGAAACACCATATATTTT. Translated: CASSSLTGAGNTIYF. The gene calls are TRBV5-5 and TRBJ1-3, with 7 bases identical to TRBD1. CDR3 length equals 15 residues. V dropped 4 bases and J dropped 2; count of bases not matched to a gene: 6. The V gene's germline CDR1 is SGHKS and CDR2 YYEKEE (reference sequence).

V gene TRBV9 combines with J gene TRBJ2-1, with 11 nucleotides matching TRBD2. The CDR3 totals 17 residues. Germline V gene sequence: CDR1 SGDLS, CDR2 YYNGEE. Trimming took 4 bases from V and 6 from J; bases not matched to a gene: 12. This chain's CDR3 is CASSPHSGTSGLNEQFF. CDR3 nucleotides: TGTGCCAGCAGCCCGCACTCCGGGACTAGCGGCCTCAATGAGCAGTTCTTC.

The chain uses TRBV28 and TRBJ1-2, with a weak D call TRBD1 (5 bases). Germline assignment: CDR1 MDHEN and CDR2 SYDVKM. V was pared by 8 bases and J by 2 bases, with 18 bases between. This CDR3 is built from 15 residues. CDR3 nucleotides: TGTGCCAGCGGCCGGGGGGGATTGTCGAACTATGGCTACACCTTC. It is translated as CASGRGGLSNYGYTF.

The chain joins TRBV10-3 to TRBJ1-5; 8 positions agree with TRBD1. CDR1 is ENHRY, CDR2 SYGVKD, per germline. The CDR3 has 16 residues. With 3 bases clipped from V and 4 bases from J, the junction kept 8 bases outside the gene matches. In nucleotides, the CDR3 is TGTGCCATCAGTGACTACGGGACAGGAGCAAATCAGCCCCAGCATTTT. Its translation: CAISDYGTGANQPQHF.

The chain has TRBV9 and TRBJ2-3; a possible D gene is TRBD1 (6 bases). Germline CDR1 SGDLS, CDR2 YYNGEE. This CDR3 contains 20 residues. V was cut by 3 bases and J by 0 bases, with 26 bases left in between. CDR3 amino acids: CASSAYSGTKNSSSTDTQYF. Written as DNA, the CDR3 is TGTGCCAGCAGCGCTTACTCCGGGACAAAGAACTCTTCAAGCACAGATACGCAGTATTTT.

The chain carries TRBV6-5 and TRBJ2-3, with D unclear. Germline loops: CDR1 MNHEY, CDR2 SVGAGI. The V end was cut by 7 bases, the J end by 2 bases, with 13 bases between. The CDR3 consists of 14 residues. The CDR3 is CASTNGAFTDTQYF. CDR3 DNA: TGTGCCAGCACGAACGGTGCCTTCACAGATACGCAGTATTTT.

This chain connects TRBV6-1 to TRBJ1-1, with TRBD1 as a possible D gene (5 bases). Deletions cut 7 bases from V and 4 bases from J, with 16 bases between. The CDR3 has 14 amino acids. Germline CDR1 is MNHNS and CDR2 is SASEGT. As DNA, the CDR3 is TGTGCCAGCAAAGGGGAGGGCCCTGTCACTGAAGCTTTCTTT. Residues: CASKGEGPVTEAFF.

Only one count was recorded for this clone. The chain couples TRBV19 to TRBJ2-2, with a weak D call TRBD2 (5 bases). Germline V gives CDR1 LNHDA, CDR2 SQIVND (reference sequence). CDR3 length: 15 amino acids. Between the trimmed V and J ends, which lost 5 bases and 8 bases, there was a span of 18 bases. The CDR3 DNA is TGTGCCAGTAGTGAATCGGGAACCCCGAGAGGGGAGCTGTTTTTT. As protein: CASSESGTPRGELFF.

The sample holds one count of this clone. As DNA, the CDR3 is TGCAGCGTTGAAGAAGGGGACTCCAGCTCCTACGAGCAGTACTTC. Translated, it gives CSVEEGDSSSYEQYF. This chain joins TRBV29-1 and TRBJ2-7; tentatively, D is TRBD2 (6 bases). Germline values: CDR1 SQVTM, CDR2 ANQGSEA. This CDR3 has 15 amino acids. Trimming cost V 0 bases and J 0 bases, with 12 bases left between them.

This chain joins TRBV11-1 and TRBJ2-7; TRBD2 agrees at 7 bases. Germline trimming cut 2 bases from V and 1 base from J; bases unmatched to any gene: 5. The CDR3 is 15 residues long. The germline V gene encodes CDR1 SGHAT and CDR2 FQDESV (reference sequence). CDR3 DNA: TGTGCCAGCAGCTTACCTTCTAGCGGTTCCTACGAGCAGTACTTC. It is translated as CASSLPSSGSYEQYF.

The chain carries TRBV11-2 and TRBJ2-7; the match to TRBD1 covers 10 bases. V lost 5 bases, J lost 3 bases, and 1 base stayed unmatched. This CDR3 spans 13 amino acids. Germline CDR1 reads SGHAT; CDR2 reads FQNNGV. The CDR3 protein is CASSRDRGYEQYF. CDR3 bases: TGTGCCAGCAGCCGGGACAGGGGCTACGAGCAGTACTTC.

This rearrangement joins TRBV19 to TRBJ1-1; D remains ambiguous. CDR3 length equals 13 residues. In germline, CDR1 is LNHDA, CDR2 SQIVND (reference sequence). V was shortened by 6 bases and J by 1 base, with 9 bases between the two germline ends. The CDR3 DNA reads as TGTGCCAGTAGGCCTGAGCGGAACACTGAAGCTTTCTTT. It specifies CASRPERNTEAFF.

The V call is TRBV5-1, the J call TRBJ2-2; 7 positions agree with TRBD2. Germline loops: CDR1 SGHRS, CDR2 YFSETQ. V shed 6 bases and J 0 bases; nucleotides not matched to a gene: 14. The CDR3 is made up of 18 amino acids. The CDR3 protein is CASTWDELAGSNTGELFF. In DNA, the CDR3 is TGCGCCAGCACCTGGGATGAATTAGCGGGCTCGAACACCGGGGAGCTGTTTTTT.

The rearrangement joins TRBV5-4 to TRBJ2-7; 13 positions agree with TRBD2. CDR3 length: 16 residues. Trimming cost V 3 bases and J 6 bases; bases outside gene matches: 9. Germline lookup yields CDR1 SGHNT and CDR2 YYREEE (reference sequence). CDR3 in amino acids: CASSSGGTSGIFEQYF. The CDR3 DNA reads TGTGCCAGCAGCTCCGGTGGGACTAGCGGGATCTTCGAGCAGTACTTC.

This clone was detected once. This rearrangement joins TRBV6-5 to TRBJ1-2; D gene ambiguous. The CDR3 is 13 residues long. The germline V gene has CDR1 MNHEY and CDR2 SVGAGI. Trimming removed 8 bases from V and 0 bases from J, with 10 bases in between. The CDR3 loop reads CASAGNSNYGYTF. CDR3 in DNA: TGTGCCAGCGCGGGGAACTCTAACTATGGCTACACCTTC.